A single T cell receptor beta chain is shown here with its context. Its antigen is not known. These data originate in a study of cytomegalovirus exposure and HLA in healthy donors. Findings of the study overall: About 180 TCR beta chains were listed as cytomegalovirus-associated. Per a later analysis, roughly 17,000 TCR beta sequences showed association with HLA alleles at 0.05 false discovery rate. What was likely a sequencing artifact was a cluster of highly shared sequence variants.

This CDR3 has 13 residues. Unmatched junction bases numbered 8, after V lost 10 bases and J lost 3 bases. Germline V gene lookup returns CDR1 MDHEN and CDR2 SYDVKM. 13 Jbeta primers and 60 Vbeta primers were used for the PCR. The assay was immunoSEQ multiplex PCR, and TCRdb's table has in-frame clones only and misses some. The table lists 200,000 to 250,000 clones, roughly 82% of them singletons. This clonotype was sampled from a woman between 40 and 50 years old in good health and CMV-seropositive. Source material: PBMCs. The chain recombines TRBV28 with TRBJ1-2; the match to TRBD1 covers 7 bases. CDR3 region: CATGGGGYYGYTF. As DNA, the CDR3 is TGTGCCACCGGAGGGGGCGGGTACTATGGCTACACCTTC.